What follows is one T cell receptor (beta chain) and its context. The source of the sample is a study of T cell responses to AZD1222 COVID-19 vaccine. Trimming stripped 0 bases from V and 1 base from J, with 11 bases between. Germline values: CDR1 SGHKS, CDR2 YYEKEE (reference sequence). This CDR3 comprises 15 residues. The table came from immunoSEQ multiplex PCR; TCRdb's copy has only in-frame clones and leaves some out. The sample has some 86,000 clones, 65% to 85% seen once. The source is an adult in good health. V is TRBV5-5 and J is TRBJ2-7; D possibly uses TRBD1 or TRBD2 (5 bases each). The source material was peripheral blood, sampled on day 0 of AZD1222 vaccination. The DNA for the CDR3 is TGTGCCAGCAGCTTGGCGGGGACGGTTTCCTACGAGCAGTACTTC. Protein product: CASSLAGTVSYEQYF.